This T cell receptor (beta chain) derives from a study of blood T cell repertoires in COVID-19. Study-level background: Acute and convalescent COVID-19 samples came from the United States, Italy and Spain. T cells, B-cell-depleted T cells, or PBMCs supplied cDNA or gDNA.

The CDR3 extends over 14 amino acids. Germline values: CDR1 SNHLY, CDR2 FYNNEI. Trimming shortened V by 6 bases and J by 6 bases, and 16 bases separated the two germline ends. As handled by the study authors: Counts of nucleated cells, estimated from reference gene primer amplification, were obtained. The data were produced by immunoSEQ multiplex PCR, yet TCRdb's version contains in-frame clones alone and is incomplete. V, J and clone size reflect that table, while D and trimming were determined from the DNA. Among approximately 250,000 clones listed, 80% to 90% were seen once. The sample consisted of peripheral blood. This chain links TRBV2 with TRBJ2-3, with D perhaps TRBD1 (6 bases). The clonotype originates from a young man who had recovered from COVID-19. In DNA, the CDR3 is TGTGCCAGCAGACTTAGGGAGCAGGGGGATACGCAGTATTTT. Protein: CASRLREQGDTQYF.